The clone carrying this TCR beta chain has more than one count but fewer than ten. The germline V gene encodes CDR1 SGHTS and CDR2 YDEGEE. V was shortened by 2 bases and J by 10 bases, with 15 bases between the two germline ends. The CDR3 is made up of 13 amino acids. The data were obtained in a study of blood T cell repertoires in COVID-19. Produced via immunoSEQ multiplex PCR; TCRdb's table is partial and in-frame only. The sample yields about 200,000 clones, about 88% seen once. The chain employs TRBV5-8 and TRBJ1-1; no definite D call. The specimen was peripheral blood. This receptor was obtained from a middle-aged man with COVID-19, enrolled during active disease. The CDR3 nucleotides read TGTGCCAGCAGCTTACCGACTCCGTTGTCAGCTTTCTTT. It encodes CASSLPTPLSAFF.